This is a list of T cell receptor beta chains from one sample in a study of T cells after yellow fever vaccination. TCRdb re-analysed the 5' RACE reads in MiXCR, keeping a single row per CDR3 protein. The sample includes a few hundred thousand distinct CDR3 sequences, less than 4.5% of them seen just once. Material: PBMCs, obtained on the day of the yellow fever booster vaccination. The receptors come from a man between 18 and 29 years old who received the YFV17D yellow fever vaccine. CDR3s include the opening cysteine and the closing phenylalanine or tryptophan. D genes are given only for firm matches. Expanded clones are given a class, and other clones once, few, many or no size at all.

CDR3aa | CDR3nt | d_gene | v_gene | abundance | j_gene
CASSLIAGGTDTQYF | TGTGCCAGCAGTTTAATAGCGGGGGGCACAGATACGCAGTATTTT | TRBD2 | TRBV12-3/TRBV12-4 | NA | TRBJ2-3
CASSVEGGAPTLQETQYF | TGTGCCAGCAGCGTAGAGGGCGGGGCCCCAACCCTTCAAGAGACCCAGTACTTC | NA | TRBV9 | many | TRBJ2-5
CAWKVISGNTIYF | TGTGCCTGGAAGGTCATCTCTGGAAACACCATATATTTT | NA | TRBV30 | many | TRBJ1-3
CASRRSSYNSPLHF | TGTGCCAGTAGGAGGAGCTCCTATAATTCACCCCTCCACTTT | NA | TRBV6-5 | few | TRBJ1-6
CASSPGTGRRRTGANVLTF | TGTGCCAGCAGTCCCGGGACAGGGCGGAGGAGAACTGGGGCCAACGTCCTGACTTTC | TRBD1 | TRBV27 | many | TRBJ2-6
CASSLSNSQETQYF | TGTGCCAGCAGCTTATCTAACAGCCAAGAGACCCAGTACTTC | NA | TRBV7-2 | few | TRBJ2-5
CASSLRDPEANVLTF | TGTGCCAGCAGCTTGAGGGACCCGGAGGCCAACGTCCTGACTTTC | NA | TRBV7-9 | NA | TRBJ2-6
CASSLALSGGREDTQYF | TGCGCCAGCAGCTTGGCCCTCTCGGGGGGGCGGGAGGATACGCAGTATTTT | TRBD2 | TRBV5-1 | many | TRBJ2-3
CASSLVRDLAWVEDKNIQYF | TGTGCCAGCAGCTTGGTACGGGACCTAGCATGGGTTGAGGACAAAAACATTCAGTACTTC | NA | TRBV11-1 | many | TRBJ2-4
CSARASGASTDTQYF | TGCAGTGCTAGAGCTAGCGGGGCTAGCACAGATACGCAGTATTTT | TRBD2 | TRBV20-1 | many | TRBJ2-3
CASSLNSGSPLHF | TGTGCCAGCAGCCTCAACTCCGGGTCACCCCTCCACTTT | NA | TRBV14 | many | TRBJ1-6
CASSLSQGGAKDGYTF | TGTGCCAGCAGTTTATCCCAGGGGGGGGCTAAGGATGGCTACACCTTC | TRBD1 | TRBV28 | few | TRBJ1-2
CASSLFVNTEAFF | TGTGCCAGCAGCTTATTCGTGAACACTGAAGCTTTCTTT | NA | TRBV7-2 | many | TRBJ1-1
CSARLTGGASYGYTF | TGCAGTGCTAGACTAACAGGGGGCGCCTCCTATGGCTACACCTTC | TRBD1 | TRBV20-1 | NA | TRBJ1-2
CASSQLAVQETQYF | TGTGCCAGCAGCCAACTAGCGGTTCAAGAGACCCAGTACTTC | TRBD2 | TRBV3-1 | NA | TRBJ2-5
CASTRDFDTGELFF | TGTGCCAGCACTCGGGACTTCGACACCGGGGAGCTGTTTTTT | NA | TRBV25-1 | NA | TRBJ2-2
CSARDVRGAPNEQFF | TGCAGTGCTAGAGATGTTAGGGGGGCTCCAAATGAGCAGTTCTTC | NA | TRBV20-1 | NA | TRBJ2-1
CASSYGPYQPQHF | TGTGCCAGCAGTTACGGTCCCTATCAGCCCCAGCATTTT | NA | TRBV6-2/TRBV6-3 | NA | TRBJ1-5
CASSPPPEETQYF | TGTGCCAGCAGCCCACCCCCCGAAGAGACCCAGTACTTC | NA | TRBV7-9 | many | TRBJ2-5
CASQKVNNSPLHF | TGTGCCAGTCAAAAAGTTAATAATTCACCCCTCCACTTT | NA | TRBV19 | NA | TRBJ1-6
CASSPLLAGGPGELFF | TGTGCCAGCAGCCCTCTACTAGCGGGGGGGCCCGGGGAGCTGTTTTTT | TRBD2 | TRBV3-1 | NA | TRBJ2-2
CASIRDNEQFF | TGTGCCAGCATCCGGGACAATGAGCAGTTCTTC | NA | TRBV3-1 | few | TRBJ2-1
CSARDGNTGELFF | TGCAGTGCTAGGGACGGGAACACCGGGGAGCTGTTTTTT | NA | TRBV20-1 | many | TRBJ2-2
CASSFNRRQFF | TGTGCCAGCAGCTTCAATCGGAGGCAGTTCTTC | NA | TRBV7-9 | medium-sized | TRBJ2-1
CASSRLGGYGYTF | TGTGCCAGCAGTCGACTCGGCGGCTATGGCTACACCTTC | NA | TRBV12-3/TRBV12-4 | many | TRBJ1-2
CATSRAVSPPSGANVLTF | TGTGCCACCAGCAGGGCCGTAAGCCCTCCCTCTGGGGCCAACGTCCTGACTTTC | NA | TRBV15 | few | TRBJ2-6
CASRNMNTEAFF | TGTGCCAGCAGAAATATGAACACTGAAGCTTTCTTT | NA | TRBV11-2 | few | TRBJ1-1
CASSSFEGQGANEQFF | TGTGCCAGTAGTAGCTTCGAAGGACAGGGGGCCAATGAGCAGTTCTTC | TRBD1 | TRBV19 | few | TRBJ2-1
CASSLGQSNYGYTF | TGCGCCAGCAGCTTAGGACAGTCTAACTATGGCTACACCTTC | NA | TRBV5-1 | many | TRBJ1-2
CASSGFRTDTQYF | TGTGCCAGCAGCGGTTTCAGGACGGATACGCAGTATTTT | NA | TRBV7-9 | many | TRBJ2-3
CASSLEAGRAIEQYF | TGTGCCAGCAGCTTAGAGGCTGGGAGGGCTATCGAGCAGTACTTC | TRBD2 | TRBV7-3 | few | TRBJ2-7
CASSQQGTSTDTQYF | TGTGCCAGCAGCCAACAGGGAACTAGCACAGATACGCAGTATTTT | NA | TRBV6-2/TRBV6-3 | NA | TRBJ2-3